The 13 T cell receptor beta chains below all came from one sample that was sequenced in a study of cytomegalovirus exposure and HLA in healthy donors. The PCR ran on 60 Vbeta and 13 Jbeta primers. TCRdb's copy holds only in-frame clones and misses some; the assay was immunoSEQ multiplex PCR. The sample has 95,000 to 150,000 clones; about 8.6% are singletons. Sequencing was performed on PBMCs. Source of these receptors: a middle-aged woman in good health and CMV-seropositive.

This clone was seen a handful of times. The rearrangement joins TRBV14 to TRBJ2-7, with a possible D match to TRBD1 (6 bases). Germline V gene data show CDR1 as SGHDN and CDR2 as FVKESK. The germline V and J ends were trimmed by 4 bases and 4 bases, with 14 bases remaining between them. The length of the CDR3 is 14 residues. The CDR3 DNA is TGTGCCAGCAGCCCGATACAGGGCGGGTACGAGCAGTACTTC. Its protein product is CASSPIQGGYEQYF.

This rearrangement joins TRBV5-8 to TRBJ2-7, with D tentatively TRBD1 (6 bases). Between the trimmed V and J ends, which lost 4 bases and 4 bases, there was a span of 9 bases. The germline gives CDR1 SGHTS, CDR2 YDEGEE. The CDR3 consists of 12 residues. CDR3 protein: CASSLDRYEQYF. In DNA, the CDR3 is TGTGCCAGCAGCCTGGACAGATACGAGCAGTACTTC. The full variable domain, with the rest looked up from reference TRBV5-8 and TRBJ2-7, is EAGVTQSPTHLIKTRGQQATLRCSPISGHTSVYWYQQALGLGLQFLLWYDEGEERNRGNFPPRFSGRQFPNYSSELNVNALELEDSALYLCASSLDRYEQYFGPGTRLTVT.

This clone has a handful of counts. DNA of the CDR3: TGTGCCAGCAGTCCGTCTTATTACGAGCAGTACTTC. Translation: CASSPSYYEQYF. J is TRBJ2-7 and V is TRBV28; D not resolved. V gave up 5 bases and J gave up 4 bases, with 9 bases separating them. The germline V gene has CDR1 MDHEN and CDR2 SYDVKM. The CDR3 has 12 amino acids.

V gene TRBV7-6 combines with J gene TRBJ2-1; D may be TRBD1 (5 bases). Germline V gives CDR1 SGHVS, CDR2 FNYEAQ. The CDR3 is 14 amino acids. V was clipped by 5 bases and J by 4 bases, with 12 bases between them. The CDR3 DNA reads as TGTGCCAGCAGCCTGACAGCCTTGTACAATGAGCAGTTCTTC. This translates into CASSLTALYNEQFF.

This clone occurred a few times. This sequence joins TRBV18 and TRBJ1-1; D not resolved. Trimming took off 4 bases at V and 0 bases at J, with 18 bases between the two ends. This CDR3 contains 17 residues. The germline V gene encodes CDR1 KGHSH and CDR2 LQKENI. The CDR3 reads CASSLIPGGPMNTEAFF. DNA of the CDR3: TGTGCCAGCTCACTGATCCCGGGAGGGCCGATGAACACTGAAGCTTTCTTT.

The chain is built from TRBV9 and TRBJ1-2; D gene ambiguous. In germline, CDR1 is SGDLS, CDR2 YYNGEE. CDR3 size: 11 residues. The V and J ends lost 6 bases and 1 base respectively, with 4 bases between them. The CDR3 nucleotides are TGTGCCAGCACGGGTAACTATGGCTACACCTTC. It encodes CASTGNYGYTF. Full variable domain (outside the CDR3, taken from reference TRBV9 and TRBJ1-2): DSGVTQTPKHLITATGQRVTLRCSPRSGDLSVYWYQQSLDQGLQFLIQYYNGEERAKGNILERFSAQQFPDLHSELNLSSLELGDSALYFCASTGNYGYTFGSGTRLTVV.

This clone was seen a few times. The chain uses TRBV27 and TRBJ2-5; maybe TRBD1 (5 bases). This CDR3 has 13 residues. Trimming stripped 3 bases from V and 4 bases from J, with 9 bases between. Germline CDR1 and CDR2: MNHEY and SMNVEV (reference sequence). The CDR3 DNA is TGTGCCAGCAGTTTGGGGCGGCGAGAGACCCAGTACTTC. This gives the protein CASSLGRRETQYF.

This clone turned up a few times. The V call is TRBV6-6, the J call TRBJ2-5; perhaps TRBD2 as D (6 bases). There are 13 residues in the CDR3. Germline V gene sequence: CDR1 MNHNY, CDR2 SVGAGI (reference sequence). V lost 7 bases, J lost 5 bases, and 14 bases lay in between. This CDR3 is CASTKTGDETQYF. The CDR3 DNA is TGTGCCAGCACTAAGACGGGGGATGAGACCCAGTACTTC.

This clone was seen a few times. The chain is built from TRBV7-9 and TRBJ2-7, with 7 positions matching TRBD2. The CDR3 covers 14 residues. Unmatched junction bases numbered 10, after V lost 6 bases and J lost 5 bases. Germline V lookup: CDR1 SEHNR, CDR2 FQNEAQ (reference sequence). The CDR3 coding sequence is TGTGCCAGCAGGTCCGTGGGGGGGGTTGACGAGCAGTACTTC. This sequence encodes CASRSVGGVDEQYF.

This chain joins TRBV5-6 and TRBJ2-7, with 9 positions matching TRBD1. Germline assignment: CDR1 SGHDT and CDR2 YYEEEE. Unmatched junction bases numbered 8, after V lost 6 bases and J lost 7 bases. The CDR3 runs 13 residues. The CDR3 region has the DNA TGTGCCAGCAAGATACAGGGGGCCCAAGAGCAGTACTTC. Protein: CASKIQGAQEQYF.

This clone was detected only a few times. The chain links TRBV5-4 to TRBJ2-3; 8 nucleotides agree with TRBD1. Germline V gene data show CDR1 as SGHNT and CDR2 as YYREEE (reference sequence). CDR3 length: 15 residues. With 2 bases clipped from V and 3 bases from J, the junction kept 5 bases outside the gene matches. CDR3 coding DNA: TGTGCCAGCAGCTTACGACAGGGGACAACAGATACGCAGTATTTT. Encoded protein: CASSLRQGTTDTQYF.

This clone was counted between two and nine times. Other DNA variants within this sample encode the same CDR3. The gene calls are TRBV7-9 and TRBJ2-7; 8 bases are a match to TRBD1. The CDR3 is 14 amino acids. Losses at the gene ends were 1 base for V and 4 bases for J; bases not matched to a gene: 3. From germline, CDR1 is SEHNR and CDR2 FQNEAQ (reference sequence). The CDR3: CASSLGTGLYEQYF. DNA for the CDR3: TGTGCCAGCAGCTTAGGGACAGGGCTATACGAGCAGTACTTC.

This clone was recorded a few times. V and J are TRBV10-3 and TRBJ1-5, with D possibly being TRBD1 (5 bases). V was cut by 4 bases and J by 5 bases, with 9 bases left in between. The CDR3 totals 13 residues. The V gene's germline CDR1 is ENHRY and CDR2 SYGVKD. CDR3 coding DNA: TGTGCCATCAGTGGGACCAGGGATCAGCCCCAGCATTTT. Amino acid sequence: CAISGTRDQPQHF.